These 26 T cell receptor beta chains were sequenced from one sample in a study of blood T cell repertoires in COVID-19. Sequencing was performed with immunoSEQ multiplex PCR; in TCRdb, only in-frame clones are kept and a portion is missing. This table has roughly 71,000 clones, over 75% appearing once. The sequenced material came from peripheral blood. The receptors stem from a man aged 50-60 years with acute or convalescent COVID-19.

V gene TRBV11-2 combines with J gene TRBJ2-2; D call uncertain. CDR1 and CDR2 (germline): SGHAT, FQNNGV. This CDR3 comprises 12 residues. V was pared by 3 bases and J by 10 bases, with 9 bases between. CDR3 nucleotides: TGTGCCAGCAGCTTTTACGAGCTGGAGCTGTTTTTT. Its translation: CASSFYELELFF.

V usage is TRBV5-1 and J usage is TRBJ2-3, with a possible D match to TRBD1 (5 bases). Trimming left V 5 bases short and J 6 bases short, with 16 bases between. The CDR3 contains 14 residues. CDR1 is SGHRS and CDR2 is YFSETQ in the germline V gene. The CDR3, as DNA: TGCGCCAGCAGGGCGGAAGGGGCAGAGGATACGCAGTATTTT. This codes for CASRAEGAEDTQYF.

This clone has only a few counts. In nucleotides, the CDR3 is TGTGCCAGCAGTGGAGAGGACAGGGGGCTTCAGCCCCAGCATTTT. Encoded protein: CASSGEDRGLQPQHF. The chain carries TRBV2 and TRBJ1-5, with TRBD1 identical over 11 bases. Germline CDR1 reads SNHLY; CDR2 reads FYNNEI. V was pared by 4 bases and J by 6 bases, with 5 bases of the junction left unmatched. This CDR3 spans 15 amino acids.

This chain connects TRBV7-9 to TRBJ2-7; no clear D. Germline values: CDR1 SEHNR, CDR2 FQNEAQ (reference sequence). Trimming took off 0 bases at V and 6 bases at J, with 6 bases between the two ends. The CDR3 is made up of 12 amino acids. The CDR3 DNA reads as TGTGCCAGCAGCTTAGCGCTCGGCGAGCAGTACTTC. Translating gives CASSLALGEQYF.

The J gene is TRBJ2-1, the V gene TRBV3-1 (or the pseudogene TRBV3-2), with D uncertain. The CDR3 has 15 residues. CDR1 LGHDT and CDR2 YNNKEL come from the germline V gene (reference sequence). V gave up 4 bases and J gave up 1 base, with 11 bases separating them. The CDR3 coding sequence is TGTGCCAGCAGCCTAGGAGTTTATTCCTACAATGAGCAGTTCTTC. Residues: CASSLGVYSYNEQFF.

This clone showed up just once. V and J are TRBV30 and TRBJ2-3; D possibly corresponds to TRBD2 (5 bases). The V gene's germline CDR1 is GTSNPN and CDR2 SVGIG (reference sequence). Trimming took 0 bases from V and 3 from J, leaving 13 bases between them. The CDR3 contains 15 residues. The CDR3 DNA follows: TGTGCCTGGAGTGTACTTAATGGAGGTACAGATACGCAGTATTTT. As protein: CAWSVLNGGTDTQYF.

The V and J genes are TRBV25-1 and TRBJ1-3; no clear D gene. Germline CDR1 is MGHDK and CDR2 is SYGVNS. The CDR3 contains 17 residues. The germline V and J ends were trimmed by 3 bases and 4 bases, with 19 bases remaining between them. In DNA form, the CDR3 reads TGTGCCAGCAGTGACAAAACTCTCTCTTTGCAAGGAAACACCATATATTTT. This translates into CASSDKTLSLQGNTIYF. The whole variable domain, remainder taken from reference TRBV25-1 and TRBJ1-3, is EADIYQTPRYLVIGTGKKITLECSQTMGHDKMYWYQQDPGMELHLIHYSYGVNSTEKGDLSSESTVSRIRTEHFPLTLESARPSHTSQYLCASSDKTLSLQGNTIYFGEGSWLTVV.

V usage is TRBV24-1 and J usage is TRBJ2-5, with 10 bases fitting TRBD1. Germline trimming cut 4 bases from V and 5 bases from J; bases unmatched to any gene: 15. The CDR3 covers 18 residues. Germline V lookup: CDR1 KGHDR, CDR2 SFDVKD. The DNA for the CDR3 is TGTGCCACCAGTGACCCCGATGTGGGACAGGGGTTGAGGGAGACCCAGTACTTC. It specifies CATSDPDVGQGLRETQYF.

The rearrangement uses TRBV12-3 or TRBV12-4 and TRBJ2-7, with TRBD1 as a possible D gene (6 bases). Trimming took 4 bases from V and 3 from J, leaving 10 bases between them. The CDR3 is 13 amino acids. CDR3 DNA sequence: TGTGCCAGCAGTTCCCACAGGGACTACGAGCAGTACTTC. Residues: CASSSHRDYEQYF.

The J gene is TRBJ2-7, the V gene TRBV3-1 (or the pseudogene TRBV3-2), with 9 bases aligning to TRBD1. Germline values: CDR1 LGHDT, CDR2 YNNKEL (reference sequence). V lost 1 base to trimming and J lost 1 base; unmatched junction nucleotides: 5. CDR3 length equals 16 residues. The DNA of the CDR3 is TGTGCCAGCAGCCAAGTCCCCGGGACAGGGTCCTACGAGCAGTACTTC. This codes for CASSQVPGTGSYEQYF.

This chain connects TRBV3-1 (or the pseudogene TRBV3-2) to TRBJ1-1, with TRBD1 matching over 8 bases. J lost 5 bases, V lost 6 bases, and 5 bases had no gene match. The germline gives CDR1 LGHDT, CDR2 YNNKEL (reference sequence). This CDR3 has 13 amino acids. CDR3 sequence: CASSLQGVTEAFF. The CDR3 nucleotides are TGTGCCAGCAGTCTACAGGGGGTTACTGAAGCTTTCTTT.

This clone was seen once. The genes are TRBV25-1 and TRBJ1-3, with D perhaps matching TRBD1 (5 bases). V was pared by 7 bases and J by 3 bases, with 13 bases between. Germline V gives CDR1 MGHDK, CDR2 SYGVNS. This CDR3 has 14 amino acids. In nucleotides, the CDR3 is TGTGCCAGCACGGGGGGATTAAGTGGAAACACCATATATTTT. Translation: CASTGGLSGNTIYF.

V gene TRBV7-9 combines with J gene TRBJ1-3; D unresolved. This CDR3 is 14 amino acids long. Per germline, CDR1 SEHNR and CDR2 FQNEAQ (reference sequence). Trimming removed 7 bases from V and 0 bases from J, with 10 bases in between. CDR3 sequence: CASTKSSSGNTIYF. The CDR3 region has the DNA TGTGCCAGCACTAAATCCTCCTCTGGAAACACCATATATTTT.

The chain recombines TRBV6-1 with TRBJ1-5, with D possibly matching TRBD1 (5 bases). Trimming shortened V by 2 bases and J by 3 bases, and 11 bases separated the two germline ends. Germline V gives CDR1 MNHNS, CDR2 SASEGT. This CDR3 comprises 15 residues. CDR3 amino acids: CASSESGWINQPQHF. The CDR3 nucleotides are TGTGCCAGCAGTGAATCAGGGTGGATCAATCAGCCCCAGCATTTT.

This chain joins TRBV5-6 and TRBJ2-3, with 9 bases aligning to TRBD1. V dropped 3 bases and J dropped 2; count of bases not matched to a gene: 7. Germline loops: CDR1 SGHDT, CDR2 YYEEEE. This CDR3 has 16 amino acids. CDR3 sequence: CASSSGTGMSTDTQYF. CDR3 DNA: TGTGCCAGCAGCTCCGGGACAGGGATGTCCACAGATACGCAGTATTTT.

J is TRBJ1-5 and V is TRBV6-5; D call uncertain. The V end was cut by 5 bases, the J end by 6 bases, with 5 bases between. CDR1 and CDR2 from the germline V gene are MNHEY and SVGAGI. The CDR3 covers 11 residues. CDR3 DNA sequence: TGTGCCAGCAGTACGGGTCAGCCCCAGCATTTT. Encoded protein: CASSTGQPQHF.

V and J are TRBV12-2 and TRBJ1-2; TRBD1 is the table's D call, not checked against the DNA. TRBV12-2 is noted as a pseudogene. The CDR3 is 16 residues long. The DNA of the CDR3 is TGTGCAAGTCGCCCCATGGGACAGAAAGTAAATTGGGGCTACACCTTC. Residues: CASRPMGQKVNWGYTF.

The CDR3 region has the DNA TGTGCCACCAGCAGAGATTCGTACAGCTCCTACGAGCAGTACTTC. Its protein product is CATSRDSYSSYEQYF. The V and J genes are TRBV15 and TRBJ2-7; D uncertain. V dropped 0 bases and J dropped 0 bases, with 9 bases sitting between them. CDR3 length: 15 amino acids. CDR1 is LNHNV and CDR2 is YYDKDF in the germline V gene (reference sequence).

The CDR3 loop is CASSKGPRRTPSYEQYV. CDR3 nucleotides: TGTGCCAGCAGCAAGGGGCCCCGGCGGACCCCGTCCTACGAGCAGTACGTC. The genes are TRBV7-6 and TRBJ2-7; a weak D match, TRBD1 (5 bases). The CDR3 has 17 residues. Trimming cost V 5 bases and J 1 base, with 21 bases left between them. Per the germline V gene, CDR1 is SGHVS and CDR2 is FNYEAQ.

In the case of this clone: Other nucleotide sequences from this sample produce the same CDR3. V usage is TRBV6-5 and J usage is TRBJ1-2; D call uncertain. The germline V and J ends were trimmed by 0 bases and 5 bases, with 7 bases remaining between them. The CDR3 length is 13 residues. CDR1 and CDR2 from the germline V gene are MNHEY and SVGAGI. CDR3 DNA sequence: TGTGCCAGCAGTTACTCCCCCGGGTATGGCTACACCTTC. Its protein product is CASSYSPGYGYTF.

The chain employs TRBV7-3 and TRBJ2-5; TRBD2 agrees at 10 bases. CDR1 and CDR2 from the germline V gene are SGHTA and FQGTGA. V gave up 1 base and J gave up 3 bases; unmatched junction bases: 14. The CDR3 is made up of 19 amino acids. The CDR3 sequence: CASSLMVLAGEHYKETQYF. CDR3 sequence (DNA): TGTGCCAGCAGCTTAATGGTTCTAGCGGGGGAACATTACAAAGAGACCCAGTACTTC.

CDR3 bases: TGTGCCAGTAGGTATTCCGGGGCCAACGTCCTGACTTTC. Its translation is CASRYSGANVLTF. The V call is TRBV19, the J call TRBJ2-6; D is unclear. Trimming took off 6 bases at V and 4 bases at J, with 7 bases between the two ends. The germline CDR1 and CDR2 sequences are LNHDA and SQIVND (reference sequence). CDR3 length equals 13 residues. Drawing the rest from reference TRBV19 and TRBJ2-6, the complete variable domain is DGGITQSPKYLFRKEGQNVTLSCEQNLNHDAMYWYRQDPGQGLRLIYYSQIVNDFQKGDIAEGYSVSREKKESFPLTVTSAQKNPTAFYLCASRYSGANVLTFGAGSRLTVL.

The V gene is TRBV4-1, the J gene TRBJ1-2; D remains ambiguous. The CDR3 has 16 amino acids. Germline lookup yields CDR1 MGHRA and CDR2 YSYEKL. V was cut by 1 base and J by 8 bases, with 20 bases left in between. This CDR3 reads CASSQGGDQTWRGYTF. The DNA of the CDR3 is TGCGCCAGCAGCCAAGGTGGAGACCAGACTTGGAGGGGCTACACCTTC.

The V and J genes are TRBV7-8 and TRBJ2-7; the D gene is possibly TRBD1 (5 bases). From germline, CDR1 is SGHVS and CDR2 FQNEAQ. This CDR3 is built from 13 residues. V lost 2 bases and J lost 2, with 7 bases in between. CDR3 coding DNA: TGTGCCAGCAGCTTATCACAGGCCTACGAGCAGTACGTC. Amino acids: CASSLSQAYEQYV.

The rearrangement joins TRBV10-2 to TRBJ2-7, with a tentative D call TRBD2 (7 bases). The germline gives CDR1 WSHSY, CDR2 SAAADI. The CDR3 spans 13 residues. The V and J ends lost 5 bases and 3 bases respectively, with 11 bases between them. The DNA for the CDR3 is TGCGCCAGCAGTCCGGGGGGCCGCTACGAGCAGTACTTC. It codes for CASSPGGRYEQYF.

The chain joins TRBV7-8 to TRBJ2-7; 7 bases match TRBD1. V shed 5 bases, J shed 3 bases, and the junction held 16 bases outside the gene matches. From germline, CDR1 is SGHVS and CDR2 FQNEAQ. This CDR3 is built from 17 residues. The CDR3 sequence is CASSPERVQGDFYEQYF. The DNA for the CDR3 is TGTGCCAGCAGCCCAGAACGCGTTCAGGGGGATTTCTACGAGCAGTACTTC. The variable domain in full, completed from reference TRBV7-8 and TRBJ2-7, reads GAGVSQSPRYKVAKRGQDVALRCDPISGHVSLFWYQQALGQGPEFLTYFQNEAQLDKSGLPSDRFFAERPEGSVSTLKIQRTQQEDSAVYLCASSPERVQGDFYEQYFGPGTRLTVT.